The T cell receptor (beta chain) described here comes from a study of T-cell reconstitution after alpha-beta-depleted transplantation in children. Study-wide results and caveats: About two months after transplant, alpha-beta T cells reportedly came from several hundred expanded graft clones. Newly generated T cells supplied most T-cell counts and diversity one year post-transplant.

This clonotype came up once. Its target is unknown. The germline V gene has CDR1 ENHRY and CDR2 SYGVKD. V was pared by 2 bases and J by 0 bases, with 5 bases of the junction left unmatched. This CDR3 is 16 amino acids long. The TCRbeta library was prepared with unique molecular identifiers. TCRdb ran MiXCR on the PCR reads and lists one entry per CDR3 protein. The data show 350,000 to 500,000 distinct CDR3 sequences, approximately 42% seen once. This specimen consisted of PBMCs, obtained before TCRalphabeta/CD19-depleted stem cell transplant. The V and J genes are TRBV10-3 and TRBJ1-1, with TRBD1 identical over 8 bases. The sequence was obtained from a girl aged 2-15 years with aplastic anemia, due to receive a stem cell transplant. The CDR3: CAISEAGQGMNTEAFF. The CDR3 nucleotides are TGTGCCATCAGTGAGGCCGGACAGGGAATGAACACTGAAGCTTTCTTT.